This T cell receptor (beta chain) was sequenced for a study of blood T cell repertoires in COVID-19 (dated by TCRdb to about 2020). At the level of the whole study: Samples covering the acute and convalescent phases of COVID-19 were provided by collaborators in the United States, Italy and Spain. The samples were drawn from two sources: the first 160 participants of the ongoing ImmuneRACE study, and 1,000 to 1,500 subjects contributed by 6 global collaborators. Where available, HLA class I and class II types were taken from metadata supplied by the sample provider and were not determined by assay-based typing. Nearly every sample came with metadata listing a de-identified subject ID, COVID-19 status, age in years and sex. A freely available public database, intended as a resource for researchers studying the immune response to SARS-CoV-2, is where the repertoires were released. The prospective study material was composed of cDNA or gDNA derived from T cells, B-cell-depleted T cells, or PBMCs. The dataset comprised deeply sampled blood TCRbeta repertoires from subjects exposed to, actively infected with, or recovered from COVID-19. Points the paper makes about the study in general: How much clinical and demographic metadata was included differed by source and by participant, and the metadata was provided uncurated.

TCRbeta CDR3 regions were amplified from genomic DNA using the immunoSEQ Assay, a bias-controlled multiplex PCR. In the paper's pipeline: The number of nucleated cells in each sample was estimated by amplification of reference gene primers within the assay. Sequence reads were collapsed and filtered to measure the absolute abundance of every unique TCRbeta CDR3 rearrangement. For each sample, productive Simpson clonality was calculated as the square root of Simpson's diversity index across productive rearrangements. TCRdb mirrors the immuneACCESS table, restricted to in-frame sequences. Some clones are absent from its copies; in checked studies, under half trace to an unresolved V gene, and the reason for the others is unknown. Clone size and the V and J calls come from that table; the DNA yielded D and trimming. A total of around 370,000 clones appear in this sample, 85% to 90% of them only once. The top ten clones comprise approximately 7% of the sample.

Each collaborating institution followed its own protocols to collect whole blood in K2EDTA tubes. For TCRbeta analysis, collaborators shipped samples as frozen whole blood, isolated PBMCs, or DNA extracted from either of those sample types. On this clone itself: What antigen it recognizes has not been identified. Base qualities are not recorded, but no much larger clone differs from it by a single base.

The CDR3 contains 13 residues, cysteine and phenylalanine counted. Of the read, only the CDR3 DNA is kept; its 39 bases are in frame from base 1. Based on the germline V gene (reference sequence), the CDR1 and CDR2 sequences are LNHDA and SQIVND. The germline V and J ends show losses of 5 bases and 6 bases respectively, and no gene match explains 0 bases of the junction. The sequenced sample consisted of peripheral blood. This TCR was sampled from a man between 18 and 35 years old with active or convalescent COVID-19. The sequence links TRBV19 to TRBJ1-6, and TRBD1 matches 8 of the central bases. CDR3 loop: CASSGTGNSPLHF. The sequenced DNA: TGTGCCAGTAGTGGGACAGGTAATTCACCCCTCCACTTT.